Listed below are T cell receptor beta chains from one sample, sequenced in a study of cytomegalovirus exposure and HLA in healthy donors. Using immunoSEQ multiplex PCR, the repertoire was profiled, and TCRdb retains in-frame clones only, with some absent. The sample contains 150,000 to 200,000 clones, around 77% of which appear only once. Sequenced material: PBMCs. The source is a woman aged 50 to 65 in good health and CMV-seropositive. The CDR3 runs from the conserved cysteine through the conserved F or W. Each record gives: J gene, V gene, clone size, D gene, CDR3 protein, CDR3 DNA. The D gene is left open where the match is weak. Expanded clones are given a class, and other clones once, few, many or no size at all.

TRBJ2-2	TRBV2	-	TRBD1	CASSMDRGPGGTGELFF	TGTGCCAGCAGTATGGACAGGGGGCCTGGAGGCACCGGGGAGCTGTTTTTT
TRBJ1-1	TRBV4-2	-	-	CASSQSDTEAFF	TGTGCCAGCAGCCAATCAGACACTGAAGCTTTCTTT
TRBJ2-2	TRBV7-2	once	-	CASTSEPSALNTGELFF	TGTGCCAGCACCTCCGAACCTAGCGCCCTGAACACCGGGGAGCTGTTTTTT
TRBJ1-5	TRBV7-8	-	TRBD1	CASSGIGGPKDQPQHF	TGTGCCAGCAGCGGAATAGGGGGCCCCAAGGATCAGCCCCAGCATTTT
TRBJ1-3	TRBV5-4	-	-	CASSLGQGGSGNTIYF	TGTGCCAGCAGCTTGGGGCAGGGAGGTTCTGGAAACACCATATATTTT
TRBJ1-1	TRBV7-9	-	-	CSSSLEHNTEAFF	TGTTCCAGCAGCTTAGAACATAACACTGAAGCTTTCTTT
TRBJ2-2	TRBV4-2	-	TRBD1	CASSQDLARGRSTGELFF	TGTGCCAGCAGCCAAGATTTGGCCAGGGGGCGATCCACCGGGGAGCTGTTTTTT
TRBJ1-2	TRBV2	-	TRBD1	CASSGQGVGEGYTF	TGTGCCAGCAGTGGACAGGGGGTCGGTGAAGGCTACACCTTC
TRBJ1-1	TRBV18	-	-	CASSPPSENTEAFF	TGTGCCAGCTCACCACCATCAGAGAACACTGAAGCTTTCTTT
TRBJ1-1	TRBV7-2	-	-	CASSFSNTEAFF	TGTGCCAGCAGCTTTAGCAACACTGAAGCTTTCTTT
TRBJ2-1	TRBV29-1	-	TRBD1	CSLKGDREMNEQFF	TGCAGCCTAAAGGGGGACAGGGAGATGAATGAGCAGTTCTTC
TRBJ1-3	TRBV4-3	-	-	CASSLWTVAGNTIYF	TGCGCCAGCAGCCTATGGACTGTGGCGGGAAACACCATATATTTT
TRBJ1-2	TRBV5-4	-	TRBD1	CASSRGQGVNYGYTF	TGTGCCAGCAGCCGCGGACAGGGGGTGAATTATGGCTACACCTTC
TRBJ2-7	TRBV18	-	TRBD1	CASSPLGQPYEQYF	TGTGCCAGCTCACCCCTGGGACAGCCCTACGAGCAGTACTTC
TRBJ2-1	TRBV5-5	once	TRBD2	CASSFSGSSYNEQFF	TGTGCCAGCAGCTTTAGCGGGAGTTCATACAATGAGCAGTTCTTC
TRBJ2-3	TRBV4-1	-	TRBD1	CASSPRFGQGIDTQYF	TGCGCCAGCAGCCCTCGGTTCGGACAGGGTATAGATACGCAGTATTTT
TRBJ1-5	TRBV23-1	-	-	CASSLPDISNQPQHF	TGCGCCAGCAGTCTCCCGGACATTAGCAATCAGCCCCAGCATTTT
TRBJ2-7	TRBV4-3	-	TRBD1	CASSQGTGEYEQYF	TGCGCCAGCAGCCAAGGGACAGGGGAGTACGAGCAGTACTTC
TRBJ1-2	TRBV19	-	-	CASVDGRARGYTF	TGTGCCAGTGTAGATGGCAGGGCGCGCGGCTACACCTTC
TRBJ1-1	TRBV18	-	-	CASSPSDILMNTEAFF	TGTGCCAGCTCACCATCCGATATTCTAATGAACACTGAAGCTTTCTTT
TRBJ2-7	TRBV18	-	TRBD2	CASSPTSPPMNSGF	TGTGCCAGCTCACCGACTAGCCCACCCATGAACTCGGGCTTC
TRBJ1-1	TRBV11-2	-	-	CASSFAGPRLFKAEAFF	TGTGCCAGCAGCTTTGCTGGTCCCCGACTCTTTAAGGCTGAAGCTTTCTTT
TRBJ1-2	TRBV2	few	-	CASRDGIVYGYTF	TGTGCCAGCAGAGACGGGATCGTCTATGGCTACACCTTC
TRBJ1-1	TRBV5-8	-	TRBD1	CASSPNRGNTEAFF	TGTGCCAGCAGCCCAAACAGGGGGAACACTGAAGCTTTCTTT
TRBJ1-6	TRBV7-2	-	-	CASSLQPTGYNSPLHF	TGTGCCAGCAGCCTGCAGCCGACGGGCTATAATTCACCCCTCCACTTT
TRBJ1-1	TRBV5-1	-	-	CASRTQGNTEAFF	TGCGCCAGCAGGACCCAGGGGAACACTGAAGCTTTCTTT
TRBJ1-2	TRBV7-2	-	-	CASSLLTTYTF	TGTGCCAGCAGCTTACTGACAACCTACACCTTC
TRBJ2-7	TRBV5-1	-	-	CASSLDRQLTIDEQYF	TGCGCCAGCAGCTTGGACAGACAGTTAACTATCGACGAGCAGTACTTC
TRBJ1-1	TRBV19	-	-	CASYSRNTEAFF	TGTGCCTCATACTCTCGGAACACTGAAGCTTTCTTT
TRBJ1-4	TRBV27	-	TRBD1	CASSPSGTGVTNEKLFF	TGTGCCAGCAGCCCCTCCGGGACAGGGGTAACCAATGAAAAACTGTTTTTT
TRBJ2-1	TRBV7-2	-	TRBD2	CASTPGTSGRIYNEQFF	TGTGCCAGTACTCCAGGGACTAGCGGGAGGATCTACAATGAGCAGTTCTTC
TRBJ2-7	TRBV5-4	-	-	CASSWHRDSYEQYF	TGTGCCAGCAGCTGGCATCGTGACTCGTACGAGCAGTACTTC
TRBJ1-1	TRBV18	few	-	CASSGLAAMNTEAFF	TGTGCCAGCTCAGGGTTGGCAGCGATGAACACTGAAGCTTTCTTT
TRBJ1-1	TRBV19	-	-	CASSIGQNEAFF	TGTGCCAGTAGTATCGGACAGAATGAAGCTTTCTTT
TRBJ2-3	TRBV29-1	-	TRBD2	CSAVAGEDTQYF	TGCAGCGCTGTAGCGGGAGAGGATACGCAGTATTTT
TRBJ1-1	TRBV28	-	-	CASKRLTEAFF	TGTGCCAGCAAACGACTGACTGAAGCTTTCTTT
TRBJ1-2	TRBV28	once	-	CASSLAGAPNYGYTF	TGTGCCAGCAGTTTGGCGGGGGCTCCTAACTATGGCTACACCTTC
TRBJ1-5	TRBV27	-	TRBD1	CASSTRQGVQPQHF	TGTGCCAGCAGTACCCGACAGGGGGTTCAGCCCCAGCATTTT
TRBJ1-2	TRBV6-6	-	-	CASSYPTGQSEGYTF	TGTGCCAGCAGTTACCCCACCGGACAGTCCGAGGGCTACACCTTC
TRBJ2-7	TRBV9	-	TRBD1	CASSPQGSLYEQYF	TGTGCCAGCAGCCCACAGGGGAGCCTCTACGAGCAGTACTTC
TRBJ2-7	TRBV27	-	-	CASSLFGSDLYEQYF	TGTGCCAGCAGTTTATTTGGTTCCGATCTCTACGAGCAGTACTTC
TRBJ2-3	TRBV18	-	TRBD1	CASSRDRADTQYF	TGTGCCAGCTCACGCGACAGGGCCGATACGCAGTATTTT
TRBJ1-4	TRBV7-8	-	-	CASSLRQASGEKLFF	TGTGCCAGCAGCCTCAGACAGGCGTCTGGGGAAAAACTGTTTTTT
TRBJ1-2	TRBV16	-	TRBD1	CASSDRDRSNYGYTF	TGTGCCAGCAGCGACCGGGACAGAAGTAACTATGGCTACACCTTC
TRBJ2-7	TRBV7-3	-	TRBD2	CASSDPGTSVREQYF	TGTGCCAGCAGCGATCCGGGGACTAGCGTCCGGGAGCAGTACTTC
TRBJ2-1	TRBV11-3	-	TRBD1	CASSFRGLDEQFF	TGTGCCAGCAGCTTCAGGGGGCTTGATGAGCAGTTCTTC
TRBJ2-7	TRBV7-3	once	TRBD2	CASSPGGLAGAAAEQYF	TGTGCCAGCAGCCCGGGTGGACTAGCGGGGGCCGCGGCGGAGCAGTACTTC
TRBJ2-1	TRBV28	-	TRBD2	CASGGDFHEQFF	TGTGCCAGCGGGGGGGATTTCCATGAGCAGTTCTTC
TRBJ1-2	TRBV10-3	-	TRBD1	CAISAQQGAQSYTF	TGTGCCATCAGTGCCCAGCAGGGGGCCCAGAGCTACACCTTC
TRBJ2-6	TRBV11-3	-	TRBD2	CASSPGGAGANVLTF	TGTGCCAGCAGCCCCGGGGGGGCTGGGGCCAACGTCCTGACTTTC
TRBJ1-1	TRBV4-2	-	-	CASSQELVRGRGSPEAFF	TGTGCCAGCAGCCAAGAGCTGGTTCGAGGCCGGGGAAGTCCTGAAGCTTTCTTT
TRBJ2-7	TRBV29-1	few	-	CSVDPGNYEQYF	TGCAGCGTTGATCCAGGGAACTACGAGCAGTACTTC
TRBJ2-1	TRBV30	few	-	CAWLGHGQFF	TGTGCCTGGCTAGGACACGGGCAGTTCTTC
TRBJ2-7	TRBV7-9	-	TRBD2	CASSPGGWRSYEQYF	TGTGCCAGCAGCCCCGGGGGGTGGCGGAGCTACGAGCAGTACTTC